The rows below give T cell receptor beta chains drawn from one sample of a study of blood T cell repertoires in COVID-19. Sequenced by immunoSEQ multiplex PCR; TCRdb stores in-frame clones only, minus some. In the table there are about 240,000 clones, 82% of which are singletons. The sequencing input was peripheral blood. The receptor set was obtained from a woman between 70 and 85 years old with acute or convalescent COVID-19. Both conserved end residues are trimmed from each CDR3. Fields, in order: J gene, V gene, CDR3 protein.

TRBJ1-5 TRBV6-5 ASRRGQGRNQPQH
TRBJ2-2 TRBV5-1 ASSLEGQGTGELF
TRBJ1-5 TRBV9 ASSGGTGKGNQPQH
TRBJ2-7 TRBV6-5 ASSRSATGSYEQY
TRBJ2-5 TRBV7-9 ASSFSGGNQETQY
TRBJ1-1 TRBV6-6 ASSPLGGVTEAF
TRBJ2-5 TRBV25-1 ASSVGGAGTRETQY
TRBJ2-1 TRBV6-2/TRBV6-3 ASSGQGEYNEQF
TRBJ2-7 TRBV6-2/TRBV6-3 ASSLAMASNEQY
TRBJ2-3 TRBV3-1/TRBV3-2 ASSQVLAGGLVTQY
TRBJ2-3 TRBV30 AWRGGASADTQY
TRBJ1-2 TRBV2 ASSDQGAGTGYT
TRBJ2-7 TRBV6-5 ASSYSSPGNEQY
TRBJ2-5 TRBV10-3 AISESRQKEGY
TRBJ1-5 TRBV25-1 ARPKRNQPQH
TRBJ1-1 TRBV10-1 ATRFRDRARDEAF
TRBJ1-4 TRBV4-3 ASSQADRSEKLF
TRBJ1-4 TRBV6-6 ASSYQDSRNEKLF
TRBJ2-5 TRBV2 ASSIQGIAQETQY
TRBJ1-5 TRBV18 ASSPDRGYQPQH
TRBJ1-5 TRBV7-2 ASSSGVINQPQH
TRBJ2-6 TRBV3-1/TRBV3-2 ASSQDWAGTSGANVLT
TRBJ1-2 TRBV4-3 ASSQDTGGAYGYT
TRBJ2-3 TRBV27 ASSSQGWADTQY
TRBJ2-1 TRBV7-9 ASSRLAGVWEQF
TRBJ1-1 TRBV7-9 ASSPYRDRGSIGAF
TRBJ2-5 TRBV5-4 ASSLKREETQY
TRBJ1-3 TRBV5-1 ASSLDRAGNTIY
TRBJ1-5 TRBV6-5 ATRRSRNQPQH
TRBJ2-7 TRBV5-1 ASSNTGQGATGEQY
TRBJ1-4 TRBV5-1 ASSPGTHGDEKLF
TRBJ1-5 TRBV11-2 ASSLTGSGQPQH
TRBJ1-2 TRBV28 ASSLTRRGYT
TRBJ1-1 TRBV6-5 ASRATGLNTEAF
TRBJ1-5 TRBV27 ASSVMGQGGQPQH
TRBJ1-1 TRBV7-2 ASSTGQIVEAF
TRBJ1-3 TRBV4-3 ASSQGGGTGNTIY
TRBJ2-1 TRBV7-8 ASSFPMSGGVLSSYNEQF
TRBJ2-2 TRBV19 ASSSPTNTGELF
TRBJ1-5 TRBV27 ASSSFPGGNQPQH
TRBJ2-1 TRBV15 ATSKFKGEINEQF
TRBJ1-5 TRBV4-3 ASSQSTQGSNQPQH
TRBJ1-2 TRBV18 ASSPGQYNNYGYT
TRBJ2-3 TRBV3-1/TRBV3-2 ASRVTSGGVNTQY
TRBJ1-2 TRBV6-2/TRBV6-3 ASSYSGRVYGYT
TRBJ2-3 TRBV2 ASRAPGVGADTQY
TRBJ1-4 TRBV24-1 ATSDPGQDEKLF
TRBJ1-5 TRBV18 ASSPQGASNQPQH
TRBJ1-1 TRBV3-1/TRBV3-2 ASSTYSGTGAEAF
TRBJ1-4 TRBV27 ASSLIWTDPSEKLF
TRBJ1-4 TRBV27 ASRYLTGRESEKLF
TRBJ2-5 TRBV23-1 ASSPLSGRQGKETQY
TRBJ2-2 TRBV4-2 ASSQGDIDAGELF
TRBJ2-7 TRBV9 ASSYGQVAVYEQY
TRBJ2-1 TRBV7-6 ASSSMLSVLEQF
TRBJ2-5 TRBV3-1/TRBV3-2 ASSPTGMETQY
TRBJ2-5 TRBV5-1 ASSGDSWETQY
TRBJ2-3 TRBV5-1 ASSLGQGADTDTQY
TRBJ2-3 TRBV7-9 ASSLVSGLADTQY